This entry concerns a single T cell receptor beta chain. The CDR3 runs to 15 residues. Trimming removed 3 bases from V and 4 bases from J, with 13 bases in between. CDR1 is LGHNA and CDR2 is YNFKEQ in the germline V gene. These data originate in a study of T cells in localized non-small cell lung cancer. Measured with immunoSEQ multiplex PCR; TCRdb has only the in-frame clones, and not every one. The sample has roughly 58,000 clones, about four fifths seen once. This clonotype was obtained from a man between 40 and 70 years old with stage II lung adenocarcinoma. V gene TRBV4-2 combines with J gene TRBJ2-1; the D gene is possibly TRBD1 (6 bases). The sample here was PBMCs, taken before any cancer treatment. The DNA of the CDR3 is TGTGCCAGCAGCCACCGGACAGCTATGTACAATGAGCAGTTCTTC. The encoded protein is CASSHRTAMYNEQFF.